These 10 T cell receptor beta chains were sequenced from one sample in a study of human T cells and chemical hapten exposure. From the RACE reads, TCRdb called clonotypes with MiXCR, one entry per CDR3 protein. The repertoire consists of 30,000 to 40,000 distinct CDR3 sequences, with over 7.5% occurring once and the leading ten covering 26%. Indicated time point: patch test 3, about 24 weeks after DPC sensitization. The treatment: therapeutic diphenylcyclopropenone sensitization with weekly scalp DPC. The starting material, unfractionated whole blood, was used for total RNA extraction. The sequencing used whole blood, collected in connection with sensitization to the hapten diphenylcyclopropenone (DPC). Receptors originate from a man aged 45-65 years with alopecia areata. Some clones in this sample may be carry-over from other donors' samples.

The V and J genes are TRBV12-5 and TRBJ2-2, with D hard to call. CDR1 LGHNT and CDR2 FRNRAP come from the germline V gene. Trimming shortened V by 1 base and J by 6 bases, and 0 bases separated the two germline ends. This CDR3 is built from 11 residues. This CDR3 reads CASGLAGELFF. CDR3 bases: TGTGCTAGTGGTTTGGCCGGGGAGCTGTTTTTT.

This clonotype has at least ten counts. V usage is TRBV18 and J usage is TRBJ1-6; tentative D call: TRBD1 (6 bases). V gave up 3 bases and J gave up 4 bases, with 7 bases separating them. Germline V gene data show CDR1 as KGHSH and CDR2 as LQKENI. This CDR3 is built from 14 residues. The chain's CDR3 is CASSPGQYNSPLHF. The CDR3 DNA sequence: TGTGCCAGCTCACCGGGACAATATAATTCACCCCTCCACTTT.

Many counts were recorded for this clonotype. The gene calls are TRBV11-2 and TRBJ1-1; D is uncertain. The CDR3 is made up of 14 amino acids. Trimming shortened V by 1 base and J by 2 bases, and 8 bases separated the two germline ends. From germline, CDR1 is SGHAT and CDR2 FQNNGV. CDR3 sequence: CASSLGAGNTEAFF. CDR3 in DNA: TGTGCCAGCAGCTTAGGGGCGGGCAACACTGAAGCTTTCTTT.

The chain links TRBV5-1 to TRBJ1-4; 7 bases fit TRBD1. V was pared by 1 base and J by 4 bases, with 1 base of the junction left unmatched. The CDR3 consists of 14 residues. Germline values: CDR1 SGHRS, CDR2 YFSETQ. For the CDR3, the DNA is TGCGCCAGCAGCTTGACAGGGGATAATGAAAAACTGTTTTTT. It codes for CASSLTGDNEKLFF.

This clonotype was picked up many times. The V and J genes are TRBV7-8 and TRBJ2-1, with D uncertain. The CDR3 totals 15 residues. The ends were cut back, 0 bases at V and 0 bases at J, with 6 bases in the middle. Germline V gene data show CDR1 as SGHVS and CDR2 as FQNEAQ. The DNA for the CDR3 is TGTGCCAGCAGCTTAGCTCGGAGCTCCTACAATGAGCAGTTCTTC. Residues: CASSLARSSYNEQFF.

This clonotype was counted at least ten times. The chain carries TRBV28 and TRBJ1-1; 7 nucleotides align to TRBD1. After removal of 2 bases from V and 5 bases from J, the junction contained 5 bases not matched to a gene. The CDR3 length is 14 residues. The germline V gene encodes CDR1 MDHEN and CDR2 SYDVKM. The CDR3 region has the DNA TGTGCCAGCAGTTTAGGACAGGTTGGAACTGAAGCTTTCTTT. This codes for CASSLGQVGTEAFF.

This clonotype showed up just a few times. The chain carries TRBV11-2 and TRBJ1-6; 10 bases are a match to TRBD1. The CDR3 has 15 residues. Germline loops: CDR1 SGHAT, CDR2 FQNNGV. V shed 5 bases and J 9 bases; nucleotides not matched to a gene: 7. CDR3 sequence reads: CASSPATGGTSPLHF. Written as DNA, the CDR3 is TGTGCCAGCAGCCCAGCGACAGGGGGCACTTCACCCCTCCACTTT.

In its sample, this clonotype was seen many times. This rearrangement joins TRBV24-1 to TRBJ2-7; 11 bases fit TRBD1. The V gene end was trimmed by 3 bases and the J gene end by 4 bases; junction bases not matched to a gene: 4. This CDR3 comprises 15 residues. CDR1 and CDR2 (germline): KGHDR, SFDVKD. CDR3 in DNA: TGTGCCACCAGTGATCTAGGGACAGGGGGATACGAGCAGTACTTC. Residues: CATSDLGTGGYEQYF.

This clonotype was seen a few times. This sequence joins TRBV4-3 and TRBJ2-7; D might be TRBD1 or TRBD2, each matching 7 bases. Germline assignment: CDR1 LGHNA and CDR2 YSLEER. Trimming left V 0 bases short and J 2 bases short, with 14 bases between. This CDR3 has 16 amino acids. Here the CDR3 DNA reads TGCGCCAGCAGCCAAGATCGAGCAGGGGGGGCCTACGAGCAGTACTTC. Protein sequence: CASSQDRAGGAYEQYF.

This chain joins TRBV12-3 or TRBV12-4 and TRBJ2-5, with 11 bases that match TRBD2. V lost 6 bases and J lost 5; bases outside the gene matches: 2. The CDR3 loop spans 13 amino acids. For the CDR3, the DNA is TGTGCCAGCAGCACTAGCGGGAGTGAGACCCAGTACTTC. Translating gives CASSTSGSETQYF.